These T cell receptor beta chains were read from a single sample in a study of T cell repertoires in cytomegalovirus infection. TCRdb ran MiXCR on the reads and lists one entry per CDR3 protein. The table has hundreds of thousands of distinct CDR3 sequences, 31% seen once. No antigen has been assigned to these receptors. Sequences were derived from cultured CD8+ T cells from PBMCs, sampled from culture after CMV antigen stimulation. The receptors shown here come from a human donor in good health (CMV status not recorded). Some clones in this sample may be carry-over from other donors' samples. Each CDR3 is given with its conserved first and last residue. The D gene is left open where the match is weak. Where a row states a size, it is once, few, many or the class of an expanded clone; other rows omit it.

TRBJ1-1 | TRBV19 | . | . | CASSMGFLNTEAFF | TGTGCCAGTAGTATGGGGTTTCTGAACACTGAAGCTTTCTTT
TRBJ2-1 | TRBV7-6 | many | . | CASSLSTLSSYNEQFF | TGTGCCAGCAGCTTAAGCACTCTGAGCTCCTACAATGAGCAGTTCTTC
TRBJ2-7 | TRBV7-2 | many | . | CASSLDSLSYEQYF | TGTGCCAGCAGCTTAGACAGCCTTTCCTACGAGCAGTACTTC
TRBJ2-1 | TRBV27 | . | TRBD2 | CASSASGGFEQFF | TGTGCCAGCAGCGCTAGCGGGGGCTTCGAGCAGTTCTTC
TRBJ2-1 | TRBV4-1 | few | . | CASSQRGDLPEQFF | TGCGCCAGCAGCCAAAGGGGGGACTTACCTGAGCAGTTCTTC
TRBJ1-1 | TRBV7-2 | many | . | CASSLLFRGVMNTEAFF | TGTGCCAGCAGCTTATTGTTTCGGGGGGTGATGAACACTGAAGCTTTCTTT
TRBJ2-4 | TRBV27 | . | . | CASSLRTALAKNIQYF | TGTGCCAGCAGTTTAAGGACAGCACTAGCCAAAAACATTCAGTACTTC
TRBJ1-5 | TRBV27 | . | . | CASSTTGKQPQHF | TGTGCCAGCAGTACAACAGGGAAGCAGCCCCAGCATTTT
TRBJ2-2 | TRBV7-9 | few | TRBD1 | CASSSRTGESTGELFF | TGTGCCAGCAGCTCCCGGACAGGGGAGAGCACCGGGGAGCTGTTTTTT
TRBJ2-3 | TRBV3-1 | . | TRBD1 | CASSPEGTGVEDTQYF | TGTGCCAGCAGCCCCGAGGGGACAGGGGTTGAAGATACGCAGTATTTT
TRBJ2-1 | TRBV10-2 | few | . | CASSILGGGYNNEQFF | TGCGCCAGCTCCATCCTGGGGGGGGGCTATAACAATGAGCAGTTCTTC
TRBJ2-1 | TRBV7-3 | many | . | CASSLNAGPYNEQFF | TGTGCCAGCAGCTTAAACGCGGGGCCCTACAATGAGCAGTTCTTC
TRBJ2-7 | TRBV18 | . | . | CASSPLLSFWTATYYEQYF | TGTGCCAGCTCACCACTCTTGTCGTTTTGGACAGCCACTTACTACGAGCAGTACTTC
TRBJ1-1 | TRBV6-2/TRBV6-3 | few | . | CASSVQGRITEAFF | TGTGCCAGCAGCGTGCAGGGTAGAATCACTGAAGCTTTCTTT